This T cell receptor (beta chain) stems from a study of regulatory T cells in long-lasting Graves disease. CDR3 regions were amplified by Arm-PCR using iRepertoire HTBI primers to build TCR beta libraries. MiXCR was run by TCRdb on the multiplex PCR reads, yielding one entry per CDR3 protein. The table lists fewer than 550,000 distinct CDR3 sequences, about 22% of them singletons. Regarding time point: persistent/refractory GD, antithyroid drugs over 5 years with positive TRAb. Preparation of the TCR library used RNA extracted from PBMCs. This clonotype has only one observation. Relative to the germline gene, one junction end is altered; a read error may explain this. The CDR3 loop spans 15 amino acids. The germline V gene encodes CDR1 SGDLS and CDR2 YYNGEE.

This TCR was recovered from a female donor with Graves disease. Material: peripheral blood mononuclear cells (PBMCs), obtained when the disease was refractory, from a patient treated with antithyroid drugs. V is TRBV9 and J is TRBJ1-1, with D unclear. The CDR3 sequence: CASTVRGGSYTEASF. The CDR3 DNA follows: TGTGCCAGCACCGTCAGAGGTGGATCGTACACTGAAGCTTCCTTT.